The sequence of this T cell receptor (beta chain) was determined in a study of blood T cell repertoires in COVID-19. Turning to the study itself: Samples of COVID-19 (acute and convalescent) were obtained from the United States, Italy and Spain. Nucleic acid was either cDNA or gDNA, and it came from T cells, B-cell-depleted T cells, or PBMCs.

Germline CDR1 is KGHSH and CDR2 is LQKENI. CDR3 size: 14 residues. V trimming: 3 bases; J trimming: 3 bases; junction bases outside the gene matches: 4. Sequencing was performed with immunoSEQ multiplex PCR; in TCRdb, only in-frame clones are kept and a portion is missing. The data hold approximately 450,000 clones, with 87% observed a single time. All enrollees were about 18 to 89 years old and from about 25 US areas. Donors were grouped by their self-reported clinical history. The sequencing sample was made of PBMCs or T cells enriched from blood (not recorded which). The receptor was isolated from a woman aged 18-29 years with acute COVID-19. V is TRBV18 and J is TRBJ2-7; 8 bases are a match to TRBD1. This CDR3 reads CASSPLDRDYEQYF. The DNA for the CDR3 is TGTGCCAGCTCACCCTTGGACAGGGACTACGAGCAGTACTTC.